The rows below give T cell receptor beta chains drawn from one sample of a study of response to subunit inactivated influenza vaccine. TCRdb fed the RT-PCR reads into MiXCR, producing one record per CDR3 protein. The data contain around 570,000 distinct CDR3 sequences, 11% of them singletons. These sequences were also reported in another study, on T cells expressing NK-cell markers.

This specimen was PBMCs from blood, taken on the day of vaccination. The receptors were sampled from a man aged 50 or older who received an inactivated influenza vaccine. Each CDR3 is given without its conserved first and last residue.

13	TRBV7-2	ASSSRGGPGDTQY
14	TRBV5-1	ASSLSVGQRRETLY
12	TRBV6-2/TRBV6-3	ASSYSGPQETQY
11	TRBV7-3	ASSPVVTDTQY
11	TRBV7-2	ASSFSFRETQY
10	TRBV28	ASSLLRNEQF
12	TRBV4-2	ASSQDPRTDTQY
12	TRBV12-3/TRBV12-4	ASSDGTVTDTQY
12	TRBV6-1	ASGPDRRSYEQY
10	TRBV5-1	ASQGRGTEAF
10	TRBV11-2	ASSSGTGEQF
15	TRBV12-3/TRBV12-4	ASSLVRLAGGPNEQF
13	TRBV4-2	ASSQVKGSGNTIY
13	TRBV6-1	ASRAGNLNNSPLH
11	TRBV10-3	AISGQADTEAF
13	TRBV20-1	SAHAGRSYNSPLH
12	TRBV3-1	ASSQGFSNQPQH
13	TRBV19	ASRRKPGSYNEQF
14	TRBV5-5	ASSTGQALNTGELF
11	TRBV12-3/TRBV12-4	ASTPFGYYGYT
14	TRBV12-3/TRBV12-4	ASSPRERGGPDTQY
13	TRBV5-6	ASSSGRRNTGELF
12	TRBV7-9	ASSLASGREKLF
10	TRBV20-1	SAKRGNNEQF
12	TRBV20-1	SARDRVVWFEQF
12	TRBV5-1	ASSPLDLQETQY
13	TRBV4-2	ASSQPGQGPYEQY
14	TRBV7-2	ASSLELAPGTGELF
14	TRBV24-1	ATSDSLETGTETQY
14	TRBV7-2	ASSLVAASSTDTQY
13	TRBV28	ASSLKVGGTGELF
13	TRBV7-2	ASSPSSGDFYEQY
14	TRBV20-1	SALDSGGLAKNIQY
13	TRBV5-1	ASSLLTGAHETQY
12	TRBV10-3	AISESEGAGGYT
10	TRBV29-1	SVIPSRSEQY
14	TRBV20-1	SATPGAGGLSYKQY
14	TRBV7-2	ASRRTSGGALDTQY
12	TRBV5-1	ASSSTSGGLEQF
12	TRBV30	AWSRTGTGDEQF
14	TRBV12-3/TRBV12-4	ASSSGLRVENTEAF
12	TRBV20-1	SAVPGGPNTEAF
14	TRBV4-3	ASSQEPNGSGDEQF
14	TRBV6-1	ASSRNPGTSTDTQY
16	TRBV28	ASSSPAPGQRDYNEQF
13	TRBV5-1	ASSFGGDRTDTQY
15	TRBV11-2	ASSLEVLADPGDTQY
11	TRBV12-3/TRBV12-4	ASSPRVSYEQY
9	TRBV5-6	ASSAGGEQY
12	TRBV6-1	ASSVRGGWQPQH
13	TRBV6-1	ASSELGTGTYEQY